This TCR beta chain was captured by sequencing in a study of blood T cells in healthy people across ages. Combining a sample-barcoded 5' primer with a J-beta primer mix, a second PCR ran for 7 to 11 cycles. MiXCR was run by TCRdb on the 5' RACE reads, yielding one entry per CDR3 protein. The repertoire holds about 940,000 distinct CDR3 sequences, with 45% to 50% as singletons. The CDR3 length is 13 residues. Trimming left V 3 bases short and J 3 bases short, with 7 bases between. Germline V gene lookup returns CDR1 MNHNS and CDR2 SASEGT. The sequencing sample was made of blood. The chain uses TRBV6-1 and TRBJ2-3; D uncertain. The sequence was obtained from a man aged 25-45 years in good health. In DNA, the CDR3 is TGTGCCAGCAGTGATGAGGCTACAGATACGCAGTATTTT. This gives the protein CASSDEATDTQYF.